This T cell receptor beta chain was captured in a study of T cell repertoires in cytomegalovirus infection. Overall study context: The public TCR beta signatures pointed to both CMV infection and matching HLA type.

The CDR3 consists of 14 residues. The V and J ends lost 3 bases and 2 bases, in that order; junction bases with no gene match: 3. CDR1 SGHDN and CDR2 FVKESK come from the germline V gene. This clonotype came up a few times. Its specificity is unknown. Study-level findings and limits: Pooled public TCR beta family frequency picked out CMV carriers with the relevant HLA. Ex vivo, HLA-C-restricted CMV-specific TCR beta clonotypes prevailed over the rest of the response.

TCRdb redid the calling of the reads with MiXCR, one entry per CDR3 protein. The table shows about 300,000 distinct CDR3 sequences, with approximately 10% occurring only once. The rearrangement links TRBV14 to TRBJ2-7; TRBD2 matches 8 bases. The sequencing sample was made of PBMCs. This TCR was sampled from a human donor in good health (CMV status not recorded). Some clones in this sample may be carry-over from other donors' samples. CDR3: CASSQRGAAYEQYV. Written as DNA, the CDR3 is TGTGCCAGCAGCCAGCGGGGGGCCGCCTACGAGCAGTACGTC.